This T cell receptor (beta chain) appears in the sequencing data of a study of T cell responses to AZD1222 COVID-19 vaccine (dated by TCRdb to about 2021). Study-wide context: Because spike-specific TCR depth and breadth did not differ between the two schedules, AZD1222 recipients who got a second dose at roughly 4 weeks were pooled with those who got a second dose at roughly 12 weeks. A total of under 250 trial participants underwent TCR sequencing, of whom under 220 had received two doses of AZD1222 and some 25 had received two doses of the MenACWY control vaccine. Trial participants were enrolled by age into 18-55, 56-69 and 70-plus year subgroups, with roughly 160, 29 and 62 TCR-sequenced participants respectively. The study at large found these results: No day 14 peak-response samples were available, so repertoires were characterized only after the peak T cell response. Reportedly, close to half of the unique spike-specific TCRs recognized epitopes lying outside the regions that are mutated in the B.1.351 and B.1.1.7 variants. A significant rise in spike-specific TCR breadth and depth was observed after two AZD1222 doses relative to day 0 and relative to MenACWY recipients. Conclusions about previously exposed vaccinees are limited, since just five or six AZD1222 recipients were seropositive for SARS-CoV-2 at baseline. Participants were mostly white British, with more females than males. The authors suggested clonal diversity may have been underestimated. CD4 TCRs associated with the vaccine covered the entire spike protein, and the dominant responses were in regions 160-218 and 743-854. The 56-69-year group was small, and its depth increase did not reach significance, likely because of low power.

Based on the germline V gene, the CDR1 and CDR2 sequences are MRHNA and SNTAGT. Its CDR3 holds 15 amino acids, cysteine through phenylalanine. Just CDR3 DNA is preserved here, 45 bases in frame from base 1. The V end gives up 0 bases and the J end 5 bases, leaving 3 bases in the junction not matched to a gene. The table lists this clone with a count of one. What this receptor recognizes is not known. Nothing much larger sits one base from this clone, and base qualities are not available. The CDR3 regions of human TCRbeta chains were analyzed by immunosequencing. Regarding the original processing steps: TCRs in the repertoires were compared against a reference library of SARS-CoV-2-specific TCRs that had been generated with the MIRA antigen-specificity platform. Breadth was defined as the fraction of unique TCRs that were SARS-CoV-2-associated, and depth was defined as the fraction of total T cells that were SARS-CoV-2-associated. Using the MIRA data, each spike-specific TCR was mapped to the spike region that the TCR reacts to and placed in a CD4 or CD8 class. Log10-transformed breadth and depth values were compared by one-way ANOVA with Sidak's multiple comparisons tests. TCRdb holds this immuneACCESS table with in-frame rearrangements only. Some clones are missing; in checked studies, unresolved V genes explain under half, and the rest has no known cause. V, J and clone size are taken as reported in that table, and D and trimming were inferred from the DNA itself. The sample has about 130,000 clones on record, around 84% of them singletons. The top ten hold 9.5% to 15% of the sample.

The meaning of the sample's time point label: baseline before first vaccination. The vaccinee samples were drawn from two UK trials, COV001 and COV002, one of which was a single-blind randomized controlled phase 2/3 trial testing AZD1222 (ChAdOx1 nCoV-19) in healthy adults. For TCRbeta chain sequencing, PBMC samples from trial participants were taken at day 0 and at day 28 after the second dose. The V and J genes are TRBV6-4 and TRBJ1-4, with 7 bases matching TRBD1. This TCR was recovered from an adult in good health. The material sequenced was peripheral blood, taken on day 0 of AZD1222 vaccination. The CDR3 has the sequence CASSDSGQVNEKLFF. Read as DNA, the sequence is TGTGCCAGCAGTGACTCCGGACAGGTAAATGAAAAACTGTTTTTT.